The 2 T cell receptor beta chains below were found in one sample sequenced in a study of T cells after yellow fever vaccination (dated by TCRdb to about 2019). The protocol used for the library was 5' RACE. Sequencing was carried out with an Illumina HiSeq 2500. In-frame beta chains were kept once TCRdb had trimmed the public reads at Q25 with fastp and called clones with MiXCR. All rows with the same CDR3 protein become a single entry with the most common DNA and genes. Here the sample has a few hundred thousand distinct CDR3 sequences; about a sixth occur a single time. The ten largest clonotypes hold 17% of the sample. Reading the label with the study, this specimen's treatment or condition is: live attenuated yellow fever vaccine strain. The input for sequencing was PBMCs, taken less than 6 days after the first yellow fever vaccination. Receptors originate from a man between 18 and 35 years old who received the YFV17D yellow fever vaccine.

The chain carries TRBV5-1 and TRBJ2-1, with no clear D. V was clipped by 0 bases and J by 0 bases, with 7 bases between them. Germline V CDR1 and CDR2: SGHRS, YFSETQ. CDR3 size: 15 residues. The CDR3 protein is CASSLEASSYNEQFF. The CDR3 DNA reads as TGCGCCAGCAGCTTGGAGGCTAGCTCCTACAATGAGCAGTTCTTC.

This clonotype turned up a few times. The CDR3, as DNA: TGCGCCAGCAGCTTGCAAGGCATCTTCGTAGATACGCAGTATTTT. This codes for CASSLQGIFVDTQYF. The chain has TRBV5-1 and TRBJ2-3; D is ambiguous. This CDR3 comprises 15 residues. V shed 1 base and J shed 5 bases, with 14 bases lying between them. Germline V gene sequence: CDR1 SGHRS, CDR2 YFSETQ.